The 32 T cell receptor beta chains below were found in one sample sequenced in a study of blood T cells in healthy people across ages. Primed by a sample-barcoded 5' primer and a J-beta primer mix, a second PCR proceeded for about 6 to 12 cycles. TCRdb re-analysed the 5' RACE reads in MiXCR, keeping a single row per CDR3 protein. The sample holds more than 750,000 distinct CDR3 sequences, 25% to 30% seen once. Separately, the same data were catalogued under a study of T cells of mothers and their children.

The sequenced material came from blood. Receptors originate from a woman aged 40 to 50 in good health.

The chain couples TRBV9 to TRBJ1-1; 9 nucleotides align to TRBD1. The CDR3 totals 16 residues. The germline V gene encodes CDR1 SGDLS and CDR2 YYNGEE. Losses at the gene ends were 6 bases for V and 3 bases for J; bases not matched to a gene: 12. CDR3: CASTRGGQGQDTEAFF. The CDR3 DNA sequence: TGTGCCAGCACCCGGGGGGGACAGGGACAGGACACTGAAGCTTTCTTT. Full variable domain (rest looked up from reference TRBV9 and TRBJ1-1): DSGVTQTPKHLITATGQRVTLRCSPRSGDLSVYWYQQSLDQGLQFLIQYYNGEERAKGNILERFSAQQFPDLHSELNLSSLELGDSALYFCASTRGGQGQDTEAFFGQGTRLTVV.

The CDR3 loop reads CASSRTVPSFGYTF. As DNA, the CDR3 is TGTGCCAGTAGCCGGACAGTTCCTTCTTTTGGCTACACCTTC. The gene calls are TRBV19 and TRBJ1-2; possibly TRBD1 for D (6 bases). The CDR3 totals 14 residues. Trimming stripped 6 bases from V and 7 bases from J, with 18 bases between. The germline V gene encodes CDR1 LNHDA and CDR2 SQIVND (reference sequence).

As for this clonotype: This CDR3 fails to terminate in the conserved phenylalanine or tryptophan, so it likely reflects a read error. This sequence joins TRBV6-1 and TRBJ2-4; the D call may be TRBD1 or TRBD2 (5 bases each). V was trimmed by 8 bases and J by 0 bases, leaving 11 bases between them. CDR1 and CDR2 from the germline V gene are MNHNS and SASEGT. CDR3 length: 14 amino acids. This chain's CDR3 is CASCRDGAKNIQYL. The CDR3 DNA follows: TGTGCCAGCTGCCGGGACGGAGCCAAAAACATTCAGTACCTC.

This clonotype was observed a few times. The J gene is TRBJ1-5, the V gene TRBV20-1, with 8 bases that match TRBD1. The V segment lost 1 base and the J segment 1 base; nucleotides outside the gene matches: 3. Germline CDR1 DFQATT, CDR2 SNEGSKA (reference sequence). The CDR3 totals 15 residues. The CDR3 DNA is TGCAGTGCTAGAGGGACAGGGATGAGCAATCAGCCCCAGCATTTT. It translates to CSARGTGMSNQPQHF.

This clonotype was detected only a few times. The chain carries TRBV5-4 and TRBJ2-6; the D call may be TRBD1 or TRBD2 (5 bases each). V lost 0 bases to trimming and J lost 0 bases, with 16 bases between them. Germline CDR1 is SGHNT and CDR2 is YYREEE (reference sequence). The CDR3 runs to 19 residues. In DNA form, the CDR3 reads TGTGCCAGCAGCTTGGCCCCCGGGACGGAGTTCTCTGGGGCCAACGTCCTGACTTTC. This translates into CASSLAPGTEFSGANVLTF.

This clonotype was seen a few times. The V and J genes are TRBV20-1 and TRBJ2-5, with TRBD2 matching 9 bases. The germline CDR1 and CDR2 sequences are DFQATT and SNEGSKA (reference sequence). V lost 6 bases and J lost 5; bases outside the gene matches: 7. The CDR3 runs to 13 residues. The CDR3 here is CSAKRGVPETQYF. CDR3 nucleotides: TGCAGTGCCAAGCGGGGGGTCCCGGAGACCCAGTACTTC.

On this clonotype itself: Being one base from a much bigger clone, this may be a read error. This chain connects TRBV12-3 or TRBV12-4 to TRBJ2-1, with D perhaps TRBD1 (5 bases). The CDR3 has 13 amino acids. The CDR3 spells CAGSFDSHNEQFF. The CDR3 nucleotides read TGTGCCGGCAGTTTTGACAGCCACAATGAGCAGTTCTTC.

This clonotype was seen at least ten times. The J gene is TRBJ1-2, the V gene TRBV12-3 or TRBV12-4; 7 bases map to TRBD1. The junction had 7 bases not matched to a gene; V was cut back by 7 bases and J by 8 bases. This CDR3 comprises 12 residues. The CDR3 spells CASTRTGVGYTF. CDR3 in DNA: TGTGCCAGCACCAGAACAGGGGTGGGCTACACCTTC.

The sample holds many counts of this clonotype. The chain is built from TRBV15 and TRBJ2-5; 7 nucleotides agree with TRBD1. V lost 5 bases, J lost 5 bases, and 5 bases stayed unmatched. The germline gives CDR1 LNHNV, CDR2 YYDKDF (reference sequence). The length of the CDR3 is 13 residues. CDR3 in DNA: TGTGCCACCAGCGGGCAGGGGGTGGAGACCCAGTACTTC. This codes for CATSGQGVETQYF.

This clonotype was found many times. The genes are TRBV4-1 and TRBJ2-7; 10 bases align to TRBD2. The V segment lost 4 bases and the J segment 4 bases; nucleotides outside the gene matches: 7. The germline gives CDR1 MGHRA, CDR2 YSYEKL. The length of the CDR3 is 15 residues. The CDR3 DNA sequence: TGCGCCAGCAGCCGGCCTCTAGCGGGGGTTTACGAGCAGTACTTC. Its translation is CASSRPLAGVYEQYF.

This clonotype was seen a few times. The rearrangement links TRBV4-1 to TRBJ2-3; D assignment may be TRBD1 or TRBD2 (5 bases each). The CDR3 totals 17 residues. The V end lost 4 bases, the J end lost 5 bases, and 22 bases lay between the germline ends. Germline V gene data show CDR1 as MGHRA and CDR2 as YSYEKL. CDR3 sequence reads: CASSPEAPGTDKDTQYF. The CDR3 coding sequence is TGCGCCAGCAGCCCCGAGGCCCCCGGGACGGACAAAGATACGCAGTATTTT.

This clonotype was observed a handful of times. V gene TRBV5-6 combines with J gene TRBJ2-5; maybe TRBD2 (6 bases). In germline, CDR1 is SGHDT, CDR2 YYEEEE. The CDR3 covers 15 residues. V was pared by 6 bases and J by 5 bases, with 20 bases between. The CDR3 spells CASTYWAGSRETQYF. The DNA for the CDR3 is TGTGCCAGCACTTACTGGGCGGGGTCTCGGGAGACCCAGTACTTC.

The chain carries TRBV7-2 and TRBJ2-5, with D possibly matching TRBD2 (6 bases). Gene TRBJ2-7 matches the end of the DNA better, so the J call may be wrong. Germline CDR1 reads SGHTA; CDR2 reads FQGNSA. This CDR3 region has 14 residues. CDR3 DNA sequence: TGTGCCAGCAGCTTAGCGCGCGGAGGGGCCGAGCAGTACTTC. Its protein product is CASSLARGGAEQYF.

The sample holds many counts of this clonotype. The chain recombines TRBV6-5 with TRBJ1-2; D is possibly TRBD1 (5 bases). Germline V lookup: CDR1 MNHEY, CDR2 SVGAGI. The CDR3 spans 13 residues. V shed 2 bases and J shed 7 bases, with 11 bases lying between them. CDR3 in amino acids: CASSYRGRPGYTF. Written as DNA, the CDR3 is TGTGCCAGCAGTTACAGGGGACGGCCTGGCTACACCTTC.

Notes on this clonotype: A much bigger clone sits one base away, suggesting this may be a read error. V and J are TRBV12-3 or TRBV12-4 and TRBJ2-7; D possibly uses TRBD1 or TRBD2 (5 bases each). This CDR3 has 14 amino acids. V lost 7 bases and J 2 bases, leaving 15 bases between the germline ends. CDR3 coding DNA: TGTGCCAGCAAGGACGGGGCTGCGCCCTACGAGCAGTACTTC. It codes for CASKDGAAPYEQYF.

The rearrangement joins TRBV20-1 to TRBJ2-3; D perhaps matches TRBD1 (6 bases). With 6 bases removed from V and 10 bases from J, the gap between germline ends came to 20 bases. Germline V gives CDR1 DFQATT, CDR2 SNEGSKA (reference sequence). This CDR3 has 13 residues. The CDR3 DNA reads TGCAGTGCAAGATTTACAGGGATAGTTGCGCAGTATTTT. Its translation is CSARFTGIVAQYF.

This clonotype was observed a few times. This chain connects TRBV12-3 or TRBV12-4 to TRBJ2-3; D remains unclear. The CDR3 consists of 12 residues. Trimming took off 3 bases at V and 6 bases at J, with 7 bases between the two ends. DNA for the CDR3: TGTGCCAGCAGTTTCTCTTGGGATACGCAGTATTTT. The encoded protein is CASSFSWDTQYF.

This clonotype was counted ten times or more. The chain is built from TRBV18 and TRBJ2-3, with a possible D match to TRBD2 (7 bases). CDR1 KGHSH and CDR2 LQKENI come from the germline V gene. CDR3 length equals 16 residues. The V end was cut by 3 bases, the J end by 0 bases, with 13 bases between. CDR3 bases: TGTGCCAGCTCACCGTCCGCGGGGGCCAGCACAGATACGCAGTATTTT. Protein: CASSPSAGASTDTQYF.

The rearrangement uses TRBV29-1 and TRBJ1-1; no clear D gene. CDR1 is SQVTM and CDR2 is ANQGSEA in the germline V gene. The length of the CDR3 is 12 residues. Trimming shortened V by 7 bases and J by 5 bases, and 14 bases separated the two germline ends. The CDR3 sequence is CSETPVRTEAFF. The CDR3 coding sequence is TGCAGCGAGACCCCGGTTCGGACTGAAGCTTTCTTT.

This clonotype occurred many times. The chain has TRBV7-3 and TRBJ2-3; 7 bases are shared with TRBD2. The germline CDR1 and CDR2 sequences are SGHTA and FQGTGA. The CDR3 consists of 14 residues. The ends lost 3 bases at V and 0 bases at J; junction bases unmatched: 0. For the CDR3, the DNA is TGTGCCAGCAGCTTGGGACTAAGCACAGATACGCAGTATTTT. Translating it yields CASSLGLSTDTQYF.

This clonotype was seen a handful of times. The CDR3 spells CSARLPRGDTEAFF. The CDR3, as DNA: TGCAGTGCTCGGCTCCCCAGGGGTGACACTGAAGCTTTCTTT. J is TRBJ1-1 and V is TRBV20-1, with a tentative D call TRBD1 (6 bases). There are 14 residues in the CDR3. Trimming stripped 5 bases from V and 3 bases from J, with 16 bases between. Germline-derived CDR1 and CDR2 are DFQATT and SNEGSKA (reference sequence).

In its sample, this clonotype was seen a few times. The CDR3 is CSASFPGQGFGYTF. Written as DNA, the CDR3 is TGCAGTGCTTCATTTCCGGGACAGGGCTTCGGCTACACCTTC. The gene calls are TRBV20-1 and TRBJ1-2; 9 bases are shared with TRBD1. Looked up from germline, CDR1 is DFQATT and CDR2 is SNEGSKA (reference sequence). J lost 8 bases, V lost 5 bases, and 12 bases had no gene match. The CDR3 totals 14 residues.

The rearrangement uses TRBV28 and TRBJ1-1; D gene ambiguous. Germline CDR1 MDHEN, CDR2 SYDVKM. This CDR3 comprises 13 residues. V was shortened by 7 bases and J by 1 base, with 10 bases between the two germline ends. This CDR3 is CASNIGPNTEAFF. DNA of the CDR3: TGTGCCAGCAACATCGGCCCGAACACTGAAGCTTTCTTT.

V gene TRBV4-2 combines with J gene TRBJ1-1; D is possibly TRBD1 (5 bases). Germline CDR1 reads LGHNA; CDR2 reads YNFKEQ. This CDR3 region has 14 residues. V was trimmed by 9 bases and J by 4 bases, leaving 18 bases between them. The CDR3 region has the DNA TGTGCCAGTCCTCAGGGCCTGCCAGGCACTGAAGCTTTCTTT. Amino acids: CASPQGLPGTEAFF.

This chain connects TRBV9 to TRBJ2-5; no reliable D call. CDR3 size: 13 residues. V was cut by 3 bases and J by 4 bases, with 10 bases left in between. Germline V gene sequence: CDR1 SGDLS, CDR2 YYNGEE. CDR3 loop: CASSGGGTETQYF. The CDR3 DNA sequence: TGTGCCAGCAGCGGTGGTGGTACAGAGACCCAGTACTTC.

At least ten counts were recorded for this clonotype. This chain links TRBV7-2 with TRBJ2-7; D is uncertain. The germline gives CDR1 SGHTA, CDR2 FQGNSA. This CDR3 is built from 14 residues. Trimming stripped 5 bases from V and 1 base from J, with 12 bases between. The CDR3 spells CASSTAASSYEQYF. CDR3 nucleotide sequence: TGTGCCAGCAGCACCGCGGCCAGTTCCTACGAGCAGTACTTC.

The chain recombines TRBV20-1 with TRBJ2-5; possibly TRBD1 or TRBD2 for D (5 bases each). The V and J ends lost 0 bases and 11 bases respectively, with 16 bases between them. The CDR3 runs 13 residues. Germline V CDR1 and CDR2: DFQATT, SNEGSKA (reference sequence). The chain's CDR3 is CSARDPSVGEQYF. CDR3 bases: TGCAGTGCTAGAGATCCTTCGGTGGGGGAGCAGTACTTC.

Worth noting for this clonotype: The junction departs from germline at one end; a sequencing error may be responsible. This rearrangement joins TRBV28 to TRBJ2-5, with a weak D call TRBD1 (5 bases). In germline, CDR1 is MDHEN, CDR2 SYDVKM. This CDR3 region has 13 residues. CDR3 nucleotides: TGTGTCAGCAGTTTTGAGACAGAAGAGACCCAGTACTTC. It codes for CVSSFETEETQYF.

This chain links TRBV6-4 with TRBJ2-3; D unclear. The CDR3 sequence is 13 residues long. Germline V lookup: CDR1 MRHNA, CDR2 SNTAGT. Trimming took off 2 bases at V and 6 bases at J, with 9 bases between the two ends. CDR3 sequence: CASSDGEHDTQYF. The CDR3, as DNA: TGTGCCAGCAGTGACGGAGAACACGATACGCAGTATTTT.

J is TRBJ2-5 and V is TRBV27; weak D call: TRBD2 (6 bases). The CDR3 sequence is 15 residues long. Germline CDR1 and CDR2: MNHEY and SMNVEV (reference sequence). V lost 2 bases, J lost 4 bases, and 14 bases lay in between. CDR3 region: CASSLAGSPVETQYF. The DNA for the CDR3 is TGTGCCAGCAGTTTAGCGGGGTCCCCGGTAGAGACCCAGTACTTC.

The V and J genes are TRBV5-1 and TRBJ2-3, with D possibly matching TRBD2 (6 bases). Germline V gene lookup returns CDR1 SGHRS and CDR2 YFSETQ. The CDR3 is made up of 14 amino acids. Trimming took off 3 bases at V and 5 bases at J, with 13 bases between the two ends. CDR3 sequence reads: CASSWSSGGDTQYF. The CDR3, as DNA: TGCGCCAGCAGCTGGTCCTCCGGGGGAGATACGCAGTATTTT.

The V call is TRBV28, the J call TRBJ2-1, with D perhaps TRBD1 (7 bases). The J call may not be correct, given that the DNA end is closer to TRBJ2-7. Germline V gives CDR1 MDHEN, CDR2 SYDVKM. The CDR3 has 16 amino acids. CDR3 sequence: CASMFGGQTNYNEQYV. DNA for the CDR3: TGTGCCAGCATGTTCGGGGGACAGACGAACTACAATGAGCAGTACGTC.